The 26 T cell receptor beta chains reported below all come from one sample, sequenced in a study of Graves' ophthalmopathy and Graves' hyperthyroidism. Amplification targeted the TCR beta CDR3 regions, with RNA transcripts as the source material. HTBI primers served in a first-round RT-PCR, which a second-round multiplex PCR followed. From the multiplex PCR reads, TCRdb called clonotypes with MiXCR, one entry per CDR3 protein. The sample lists approximately 700,000 distinct CDR3 sequences, more than 40% occurring once. Material for sequencing was peripheral blood. Every receptor here comes from an adult man with Graves' ophthalmopathy.

The CDR3 protein is CASTPGKGYTF. As DNA, the CDR3 is TGTGCCAGTACCCCAGGGAAAGGCTACACCTTC. The chain has TRBV11-1 and TRBJ1-2; tentatively, D is TRBD1 (5 bases). The CDR3 covers 11 residues. V was shortened by 9 bases and J by 8 bases, with 13 bases between the two germline ends. In germline, CDR1 is SGHAT, CDR2 FQDESV (reference sequence).

This chain uses TRBV25-1 with TRBJ1-6; a possible D gene is TRBD1 (6 bases). Germline CDR1 MGHDK, CDR2 SYGVNS. The V end was cut by 8 bases, the J end by 7 bases, with 18 bases between. This CDR3 is 15 amino acids long. DNA for the CDR3: TGTGCCAGCTTGGAACGGGGGGCGATGAATTCACCCCTCCACTTT. Its protein product is CASLERGAMNSPLHF.

A remark on this clonotype: Germline and junction disagree at one end, which may indicate a read error. The chain combines TRBV15 with TRBJ1-1; D is perhaps TRBD1 (6 bases). There are 15 residues in the CDR3. Looked up from germline, CDR1 is LNHNV and CDR2 is YYDKDF (reference sequence). The CDR3 reads CAASSRGQQNTEAFF. As DNA, the CDR3 is TGTGCCGCCAGCAGCCGCGGACAGCAGAACACTGAAGCTTTCTTT.

V gene TRBV29-1 combines with J gene TRBJ2-2; 9 bases map to TRBD1. The V segment lost 8 bases and the J segment 1 base; nucleotides outside the gene matches: 5. The CDR3 extends over 14 amino acids. Germline V gives CDR1 SQVTM, CDR2 ANQGSEA. Here the CDR3 DNA reads TGCAGCTTAGGGGACAGGGAGAACACCGGGGAGCTGTTTTTT. Translating it yields CSLGDRENTGELFF.

This clonotype was seen at least ten times. V usage is TRBV5-1 and J usage is TRBJ1-2, with D unclear. Germline V CDR1 and CDR2: SGHRS, YFSETQ. The CDR3 extends over 13 amino acids. The V end lost 4 bases, the J end lost 6 bases, and 13 bases lay between the germline ends. In DNA form, the CDR3 reads TGCGCCAGCAGCACACCCGGAGGTAATGGCTACACCTTC. As protein: CASSTPGGNGYTF.

Many counts were recorded for this clonotype. This rearrangement joins TRBV9 to TRBJ1-1, with D possibly being TRBD1 (6 bases). V shed 4 bases and J shed 2 bases, with 15 bases lying between them. Germline lookup yields CDR1 SGDLS and CDR2 YYNGEE. This CDR3 contains 15 residues. The CDR3 DNA reads as TGTGCCAGCAGCTCAGGGGCAAATATAAACACTGAAGCTTTCTTT. Translated, it gives CASSSGANINTEAFF.

This chain joins TRBV7-6 and TRBJ2-5; D unclear. The length of the CDR3 is 18 residues. Deletions cut 5 bases from V and 5 bases from J, with 27 bases between. The germline CDR1 and CDR2 sequences are SGHVS and FNYEAQ. CDR3 residues: CASSTLSGSSPTGETQYF. The CDR3 DNA sequence: TGTGCCAGCAGCACATTATCCGGGTCTAGTCCCACCGGGGAGACCCAGTACTTC.

This clonotype was counted between two and nine times. This sequence joins TRBV9 and TRBJ1-4, with a possible D match to TRBD1 (5 bases). This CDR3 contains 14 residues. CDR1 and CDR2 (germline): SGDLS, YYNGEE. V dropped 4 bases and J dropped 7 bases, with 14 bases sitting between them. CDR3 DNA: TGTGCCAGCAGCCAAGAAGGGGCAGCTGAAAAACTGTTTTTT. Protein sequence: CASSQEGAAEKLFF.

This clonotype was found many times. The CDR3 sequence: CASSPGQVSSYEQYF. The CDR3 DNA reads as TGTGCCAGCAGCCCCGGACAGGTTTCCTCCTACGAGCAGTACTTC. The gene calls are TRBV2 and TRBJ2-7; 7 bases fit TRBD1. After removal of 6 bases from V and 0 bases from J, the junction contained 8 bases not matched to a gene. CDR1 and CDR2 from the germline V gene are SNHLY and FYNNEI. The CDR3 is made up of 15 amino acids.

V usage is TRBV29-1 and J usage is TRBJ1-1; D ambiguous. The CDR3 sequence is 14 residues long. The germline V and J ends were trimmed by 6 bases and 3 bases, with 17 bases remaining between them. The germline V gene encodes CDR1 SQVTM and CDR2 ANQGSEA. The CDR3 sequence is CSVGSGFGYTEAFF. The CDR3 DNA reads TGCAGCGTAGGAAGTGGCTTCGGGTACACTGAAGCTTTCTTT.

In this sample, this clonotype turned up a few times. V is TRBV5-5 and J is TRBJ1-4, with TRBD1 as a possible D gene (6 bases). This CDR3 is 15 amino acids long. Trimming pared 3 bases from V and 7 bases from J, leaving 16 bases between. Germline V gives CDR1 SGHKS, CDR2 YYEKEE (reference sequence). The CDR3 here is CASSWGGAKIEKLFF. The CDR3 coding sequence is TGTGCCAGCAGCTGGGGGGGGGCCAAGATTGAAAAACTGTTTTTT.

This chain links TRBV10-3 with TRBJ1-1; 10 bases match TRBD1. Germline V gives CDR1 ENHRY, CDR2 SYGVKD. The V and J ends lost 10 bases and 5 bases, in that order; junction bases with no gene match: 13. This CDR3 has 15 amino acids. CDR3 sequence: CASETGTGVGTEAFF. CDR3 DNA sequence: TGTGCCAGCGAAACCGGGACAGGGGTAGGGACTGAAGCTTTCTTT.

The rearrangement links TRBV20-1 to TRBJ1-1; 9 positions match TRBD1. Germline V gene sequence: CDR1 DFQATT, CDR2 SNEGSKA (reference sequence). The junction had 7 bases not matched to a gene; V was cut back by 3 bases and J by 11 bases. The CDR3 is 12 amino acids. For the CDR3, the DNA is TGCAGTGCTAGCGGACAGGGGATCGCGGCTTTCTTT. It translates to CSASGQGIAAFF.

This clonotype occurred once. V is TRBV2 and J is TRBJ2-2; the match to TRBD2 covers 11 bases. The germline V gene has CDR1 SNHLY and CDR2 FYNNEI. The CDR3 extends over 17 amino acids. V lost 7 bases, J lost 6 bases, and 13 bases stayed unmatched. The CDR3, as DNA: TGTGCCAGCACCCCCCGGTTAAATAGCGGGGGGGCCGGGGAGCTGTTTTTT. Its protein product is CASTPRLNSGGAGELFF.

A single count supports this clonotype. This sequence joins TRBV10-3 and TRBJ1-2; TRBD1 aligns across 7 bases. CDR1 ENHRY and CDR2 SYGVKD come from the germline V gene. Unmatched junction bases numbered 9, after V lost 11 bases and J lost 6 bases. The CDR3 spans 12 residues. The CDR3 loop reads CASEAGGNGYTF. The CDR3 DNA is TGTGCCTCCGAGGCAGGGGGGAATGGCTACACCTTC.

Only one count was recorded for this clonotype. The conserved phenylalanine or tryptophan is not found at the CDR3 terminus, so this likely reflects a read error. V and J are TRBV12-5 and TRBJ1-3, with 7 nucleotides matching TRBD1. Looked up from germline, CDR1 is LGHNT and CDR2 is FRNRAP. The CDR3 has 15 residues. The CDR3 loop reads CASSRQGAAGNTIYL. CDR3 in DNA: TGTGCCAGCAGTCGACAGGGTGCGGCTGGAAACACCATATATCTT.

The chain joins TRBV19 to TRBJ2-7; D is uncertain. The V gene lost 5 bases and the J gene lost 3 bases, with 17 bases spanning the gap. The CDR3 loop spans 15 amino acids. Germline V CDR1 and CDR2: LNHDA, SQIVND (reference sequence). CDR3 nucleotide sequence: TGTGCCAGTAGTCTCAAGCCGACCGACATCTACGAGCAGTACTTC. Encoded protein: CASSLKPTDIYEQYF.

This clonotype was detected ten times or more. The chain employs TRBV10-3 and TRBJ1-2, with 10 bases that match TRBD1. The CDR3 is 13 amino acids. The J segment lost 5 bases and the V segment lost 4 bases, leaving 1 base of the junction unmatched. CDR1 ENHRY and CDR2 SYGVKD come from the germline V gene. The CDR3 spells CAISGTGGYGYTF. The CDR3 bases are TGTGCCATCAGTGGGACAGGGGGTTATGGCTACACCTTC.

This clonotype has at least ten counts. The chain employs TRBV19 and TRBJ1-5, with D unresolved. The CDR3 sequence is 16 residues long. V dropped 6 bases and J dropped 1 base, with 16 bases sitting between them. In germline, CDR1 is LNHDA, CDR2 SQIVND (reference sequence). CDR3 region: CASRSKSAGSNQPQHF. The CDR3 DNA is TGTGCCAGTAGAAGTAAGAGCGCTGGGAGCAATCAGCCCCAGCATTTT.

The chain couples TRBV7-6 to TRBJ2-5; TRBD2 is a possible D gene (5 bases). The J call may not be correct, given that the DNA end is closer to TRBJ2-1. Germline V gives CDR1 SGHVS, CDR2 FNYEAQ. CDR3 size: 12 residues. The CDR3 DNA is TGTGCCAGCAGCTCCCTGGACTGGGAGCAGTTCTTC. Translating gives CASSSLDWEQFF.

This clonotype was detected ten times or more. The chain carries TRBV10-3 and TRBJ1-5, with D possibly being TRBD1 (6 bases). The CDR3 contains 13 residues. Germline lookup yields CDR1 ENHRY and CDR2 SYGVKD. V was cut by 10 bases and J by 2 bases, with 12 bases left in between. In DNA, the CDR3 is TGTGCCAGCAGGGGACACCGCAATCAGCCCCAGCATTTT. Its translation is CASRGHRNQPQHF.

Ten or more counts support this clonotype. J is TRBJ1-5 and V is TRBV2; the D gene is possibly TRBD1 (6 bases). V was shortened by 6 bases and J by 4 bases, with 10 bases between the two germline ends. The CDR3 is 13 residues long. Germline V gene sequence: CDR1 SNHLY, CDR2 FYNNEI. Here the CDR3 DNA reads TGTGCCAGCAGGGACAGTGAGAATCAGCCCCAGCATTTT. This gives the protein CASRDSENQPQHF.

In the case of this clonotype: Without the conserved terminal phenylalanine or tryptophan, this CDR3 likely stems from a read error. Because the CDR3's place on the DNA is in doubt, the DNA is left out and the CDR3 is given as listed by TCRdb. This chain links TRBV10-3 with TRBJ1-3. Germline V gene sequence: CDR1 ENHRY, CDR2 SYGVKD. With termini counted, the CDR3 has 11 amino acids. The CDR3 here is CAISGNRRSTS.

The V gene is TRBV7-8, the J gene TRBJ2-2; the match to TRBD2 covers 11 bases. This CDR3 contains 15 residues. Germline-derived CDR1 and CDR2 are SGHVS and FQNEAQ. Unmatched junction bases numbered 4, after V lost 1 base and J lost 9 bases. CDR3 in DNA: TGTGCCAGCAGCTTAGGACTAGCGGGGACCAGGGAGCTGTTTTTT. Translated: CASSLGLAGTRELFF.

The chain employs TRBV6-6 and TRBJ1-2; maybe TRBD1 (6 bases). Germline assignment: CDR1 MNHNY and CDR2 SVGAGI (reference sequence). Trimming removed 0 bases at V and 8 bases at J, with 16 bases between. The CDR3 consists of 15 residues. The CDR3 is CASSYSYREGNGYTF. CDR3 DNA: TGTGCCAGCAGTTACTCTTACAGGGAAGGGAACGGCTACACCTTC.

This clonotype came up once. V usage is TRBV19 and J usage is TRBJ2-5; possible D gene TRBD1, 5 bases. Germline V gene lookup returns CDR1 LNHDA and CDR2 SQIVND (reference sequence). Trimming took 3 bases from V and 5 from J, leaving 16 bases between them. This CDR3 contains 15 residues. In nucleotides, the CDR3 is TGTGCCAGTAGTATCTCCAGGGTTGGGATGGAGACCCAGTACTTC. This codes for CASSISRVGMETQYF.